These T cell receptor beta chains were read from a single sample in a study of T cell repertoires in cytomegalovirus infection. Using its own MiXCR run on the reads, TCRdb lists one record per CDR3 protein. The table records some 700,000 distinct CDR3 sequences, 33% of them present only once. These receptors' antigens are unknown. Sequencing was performed on cultured PBMCs, taken from culture after CMV antigen stimulation. These receptors all come from a human donor in good health (CMV status not recorded). Some clones in this sample may be carry-over from other donors' samples. Both conserved end residues are part of each CDR3. The D gene is left open where the match is weak. The listing skips clone size in some rows; elsewhere it reads once, few, many or a size class.

V	size	J	D	DNA	CDR3
TRBV19	few	TRBJ1-2	.	TGTGCCAGCGAGGGGTTGGCCGGCTACACCTTC	CASEGLAGYTF
TRBV27	.	TRBJ1-1	.	TGTGCCAGCAGTTCGATTTCGTCTGAAGCTTTCTTT	CASSSISSEAFF
TRBV7-9	few	TRBJ2-1	TRBD2	TGTGCCAGCAGCTTCCCCGGGGGGGTTTACAATGAGCAGTTCTTC	CASSFPGGVYNEQFF
TRBV11-2	few	TRBJ2-1	TRBD1	TGTGCCAGCAGGCATATTGGGACAGGGGGGGACAATGAGCAGTTCTTC	CASRHIGTGGDNEQFF
TRBV11-2	.	TRBJ1-3	.	TGTGCCAGCAGCTTAGATTTCGGGTATCTAAACTCTGGAAACACCATATATTTT	CASSLDFGYLNSGNTIYF
TRBV11-2	.	TRBJ2-5	.	TGTGCCAGCGTGGGGTACGGAGGGGAGACCCAGTACTTC	CASVGYGGETQYF
TRBV10-3	few	TRBJ1-2	.	TGTGCCACCCAAAGGTCTGGTTATGGCTACACCTTC	CATQRSGYGYTF
TRBV6-5	few	TRBJ1-1	TRBD1	TGTGCCAGCAGCCCACCCGGACAGGGACGAACTGAAGCTTTCTTT	CASSPPGQGRTEAFF
TRBV4-1	.	TRBJ2-7	.	TGCGCCAGCAGCCAAGATTTACTGGACCCCTACGAGCAGTACTTC	CASSQDLLDPYEQYF
TRBV28	.	TRBJ1-2	.	TGTGCCAGCGGTCCTAGGTATCGGGGCTACACCTTC	CASGPRYRGYTF
TRBV19	.	TRBJ2-1	TRBD2	TGTGCCAGTAGTACCGGGGGGGCCGGGTCCTACAATGAGCAGTTCTTC	CASSTGGAGSYNEQFF
TRBV9	few	TRBJ2-3	.	TGTGCCAGCAGTCCAACGGGCGGTTGGGAAGATACGCAGTATTTT	CASSPTGGWEDTQYF
TRBV4-1	.	TRBJ1-2	.	TGCGCCAGCCTGCCCACAGTGGAAATGGTTTACGTATATGGCTACACCTTC	CASLPTVEMVYVYGYTF
TRBV7-9	.	TRBJ2-7	TRBD1	TGTGCCAGCAGCTTAGCGGGGACAGGGCTTTCTGCCTACGAGCAGTACTTC	CASSLAGTGLSAYEQYF
TRBV5-1	.	TRBJ2-5	TRBD1	TGCGCCAGCAGGCATGGGGACAGGGGCCAAGAGACCCAGTACTTC	CASRHGDRGQETQYF
TRBV4-2	.	TRBJ1-6	TRBD1	TGTGCCAGCAGCCAAGATAGGCAACAGGGGAGTTCACCCCTCCACTTT	CASSQDRQQGSSPLHF
TRBV7-8	few	TRBJ1-6	TRBD1	TGTGCCAGCAGCTTAGGGACAGGGGTTTATAATTCACCCCTCCACTTT	CASSLGTGVYNSPLHF
TRBV7-9	few	TRBJ2-6	TRBD2	TGTGCCAGCAGCCCCCTCGCCGTTAGCGGGAGTAACACTGGGGCCAACGTCCTGACTTTC	CASSPLAVSGSNTGANVLTF
TRBV12-3/TRBV12-4	.	TRBJ2-5	TRBD2	TGTGCCAGCCGGGAGAGCGGGAGAGGGGAGACCCAGTACTTC	CASRESGRGETQYF
TRBV3-1	once	TRBJ2-7	TRBD2	TGTGCCAGCAGTTTAAGCGGGAGCCTTGTTAGCGAGCAGTACTTC	CASSLSGSLVSEQYF
TRBV7-2	few	TRBJ2-2	TRBD1	TGTGCCAGCAGCTTATTCGGGACAGGGAACACCGGGGAGCTGTTTTTT	CASSLFGTGNTGELFF
TRBV4-3	.	TRBJ1-6	.	TGCGCCAGCAGCCATGAACAGAGAGCCAAATCACCCCTCCACTTT	CASSHEQRAKSPLHF
TRBV7-8	.	TRBJ1-1	.	TGTGCCAGCACCGGGCGGGGGACCGTCGGACAAGCTTTCTTT	CASTGRGTVGQAFF
TRBV19	few	TRBJ2-7	TRBD1	TGTGCCAGTAGTTCTGTGAAATCGACAGGGTGGACTTACGAGCAGTACTTC	CASSSVKSTGWTYEQYF
TRBV29-1	.	TRBJ2-7	TRBD1	TGCACCCTGGGACAGGGGACCTACGAGCAGTACTTC	CTLGQGTYEQYF
TRBV6-6	.	TRBJ2-5	TRBD2	TGTGCCAGCAGGAACGGACTAGCGGGGCCCCAAGAGACCCAGTACTTC	CASRNGLAGPQETQYF
TRBV7-2	once	TRBJ2-1	.	TGTGCCAGCAGTCCCCTGCTCGTATACAATGAGCAGTTCTTC	CASSPLLVYNEQFF
TRBV14	once	TRBJ1-1	.	TGTGCCAGCAGCCGTCAAAGCACCACTGAAGCTTTCTTT	CASSRQSTTEAFF
TRBV7-9	.	TRBJ2-1	.	TGTGCCAGCAGCTCCCGGGAATATAGGCACAATGAGCAGTTCTTC	CASSSREYRHNEQFF
TRBV25-1	few	TRBJ2-7	TRBD1	TGTGCCAGCAGTGAATCCCTCCTTACAGGGGTCAGCTCCTACGAGCAGTACTTC	CASSESLLTGVSSYEQYF
TRBV5-1	.	TRBJ1-4	.	TGCGCCAGCAGCTTTACCGGGACAAGTGATGAAAAACTGTTTTTT	CASSFTGTSDEKLFF
TRBV7-7	.	TRBJ2-7	.	TGTGCCAGCAGCTTCGATAGGGGCGACGAGCAGTACTTC	CASSFDRGDEQYF
TRBV27	many	TRBJ1-1	.	TGTGCCAGCGGTGGCGGGAGAACTGAAGCTTTCTTT	CASGGGRTEAFF
TRBV28	few	TRBJ1-6	TRBD1	TGTGCCAGCAGCCCCGACAGGGCAAGGAATTCACCCCTCCACTTT	CASSPDRARNSPLHF
TRBV7-9	.	TRBJ2-1	.	TGTGCCAGCAGCCCCCAAGCCCCTGGGACAAGCTACAATGAGCAGTTCTTC	CASSPQAPGTSYNEQFF
TRBV10-3	.	TRBJ2-1	.	TGTGCCATCAGCGCCCCCGACCGCGGCCTGGAGCAGTTCTTC	CAISAPDRGLEQFF
TRBV20-1	few	TRBJ1-5	.	TGCAGTGCTATTCAGGGGAGCAATCAGCCCCAGCATTTT	CSAIQGSNQPQHF
TRBV7-2	few	TRBJ1-5	TRBD1	TGTGCCAGCAGCTTAGGAGGACAGGGAAGCAATCAGCCCCAGCATTTT	CASSLGGQGSNQPQHF
TRBV30	.	TRBJ2-7	TRBD2	TGTGCCTGGAGTGTACGGCTACCCGGGCTAGCGGGAGAGGAGCAGTACTTC	CAWSVRLPGLAGEEQYF
TRBV18	.	TRBJ2-7	.	TGTGCCAGCTCACCATCGCAGGGAACCTACGAGCAGTACTTC	CASSPSQGTYEQYF
TRBV7-9	few	TRBJ1-6	.	TGTGCCAGCAGCTTGTCAGGACAGTTCAGCTCCTATAATTCACCCCTCCACTTT	CASSLSGQFSSYNSPLHF
TRBV12-3/TRBV12-4	.	TRBJ2-1	TRBD2	TGTGCCAGCAGTCCGGGACTAGCGAGTGAGCAGTTCTTC	CASSPGLASEQFF
TRBV7-9	.	TRBJ2-1	.	TGTGCCAGCAGCTATCTATCGGCGGAGCAGTTCTTC	CASSYLSAEQFF
TRBV7-9	.	TRBJ2-7	TRBD2	TGTGCCACTAGGGGAGGGTACGGCGAGCAGTACTTC	CATRGGYGEQYF
TRBV4-1	few	TRBJ2-3	.	TGCGCCAGCAGCCAAGAGGCGGCAGATACGCAGTATTTT	CASSQEAADTQYF
TRBV11-2	.	TRBJ2-3	.	TGTGCCAGCAGCTTAGTGGGCCACATAGGGGATACGCAGTATTTT	CASSLVGHIGDTQYF
TRBV12-3/TRBV12-4	.	TRBJ1-5	.	TGTGCCAGCAGCGGCACAGGACTCAATCAGCCCCAGCATTTT	CASSGTGLNQPQHF
TRBV6-1	.	TRBJ2-7	.	TGTGCCAGCAGCCAGACGACGACCTACGAGCAGTACTTC	CASSQTTTYEQYF
TRBV10-3	few	TRBJ2-1	.	TGTGCCACTGGACTGTCCCTCAATGAGCAGTTCTTC	CATGLSLNEQFF
TRBV4-3	.	TRBJ2-7	.	TGCGCCAGCAGCCACGAGGGGGGAGTAGCCTACGAGCAGTACTTC	CASSHEGGVAYEQYF
TRBV20-1	.	TRBJ2-3	.	TGCAGTGGGGGTGGAGCTGGGAACACAGATACGCAGTATTTT	CSGGGAGNTDTQYF
TRBV6-1	many	TRBJ1-5	.	TGTGCCAGCAGTGAAGCGAGTAGGGGAGGACAGCCCCAGCATTTT	CASSEASRGGQPQHF
TRBV5-6	.	TRBJ2-7	TRBD1	TGTGCCACAGGGGAGACAGGGAGTACCTACGAGCAGTACTTC	CATGETGSTYEQYF